This is a list of T cell receptor beta chains from one sample in a study of blood T cell repertoires in COVID-19. Some clones are missing from TCRdb's copy, which holds only in-frame ones; the method was immunoSEQ multiplex PCR. The sample holds just under 350,000 clones, around nine tenths seen once. Sequencing input: peripheral blood. The source is a woman aged 18-29 years who had recovered from COVID-19. Both conserved end residues are part of each CDR3. The order of the fields is J gene, V gene, D gene, clone size, CDR3 DNA, CDR3 protein. The D gene is left open where the match is weak. A row's size may be missing; if present it is once, few, many or a size class.

j_call: TRBJ1-6; v_call: TRBV3-1/TRBV3-2; d_call: .; clone_size: few; cdr3_nt: TGTGCCAGCAGCCAAGGAGTGGGAGGGGATTCACCCCTCCACTTT; cdr3_aa: CASSQGVGGDSPLHF
j_call: TRBJ1-2; v_call: TRBV2; d_call: .; clone_size: .; cdr3_nt: TGTGCCCACCCTGCGGGGTTCTATGGCTACACCTTC; cdr3_aa: CAHPAGFYGYTF
j_call: TRBJ2-5; v_call: TRBV2; d_call: TRBD2; clone_size: .; cdr3_nt: TGTGCCAGCAGCAAGGAGAGCGGGAGTGGCGAGACCCAGTACTTC; cdr3_aa: CASSKESGSGETQYF
j_call: TRBJ1-5; v_call: TRBV19; d_call: .; clone_size: .; cdr3_nt: TGTGCCAGTAGTATAGCTCGCAATCAGCCCCAGCATTTT; cdr3_aa: CASSIARNQPQHF
j_call: TRBJ2-1; v_call: TRBV29-1; d_call: TRBD2; clone_size: .; cdr3_nt: TGCAGCGTTGAATCGGAGCGGGAGAGCAATGAGCAGTTCTTC; cdr3_aa: CSVESERESNEQFF
j_call: TRBJ1-2; v_call: TRBV5-1; d_call: .; clone_size: few; cdr3_nt: TGCGCCAGCAGCTTGGGCCAGATTCACTATGGCTACACCTTC; cdr3_aa: CASSLGQIHYGYTF
j_call: TRBJ2-5; v_call: TRBV13; d_call: TRBD2; clone_size: .; cdr3_nt: TGTGCCAGCAGCTTAGTCCGACTAGCGGGGAGCCAAGAGACCCAGTACTTC; cdr3_aa: CASSLVRLAGSQETQYF
j_call: TRBJ1-2; v_call: TRBV29-1; d_call: .; clone_size: .; cdr3_nt: TGCAGCGTTGGGACAGCCGGCTATGGCTACACCTTC; cdr3_aa: CSVGTAGYGYTF
j_call: TRBJ1-1; v_call: TRBV5-6; d_call: .; clone_size: .; cdr3_nt: TGTGCCAGCGCCTTGGGGGGGCGGCGGTACACTGAAGCTTTCTTT; cdr3_aa: CASALGGRRYTEAFF
j_call: TRBJ1-1; v_call: TRBV7-9; d_call: .; clone_size: .; cdr3_nt: TGTGCCAGCAGCTTAGCGGCATCGCGCGGAGGAGCTTTCTTT; cdr3_aa: CASSLAASRGGAFF
j_call: TRBJ2-2; v_call: TRBV7-2; d_call: .; clone_size: .; cdr3_nt: TGTGCCAGCAGCTTAGGGGTGAGGTTGCCCGCAGGGGAGCTGTTTTTT; cdr3_aa: CASSLGVRLPAGELFF
j_call: TRBJ2-4; v_call: TRBV10-3; d_call: TRBD2; clone_size: .; cdr3_nt: TGTGCCATCAGTGATGGACTAGCGGGAGGGCTAGCCAAAAACATTCAGTACTTC; cdr3_aa: CAISDGLAGGLAKNIQYF
j_call: TRBJ2-1; v_call: TRBV30; d_call: TRBD1; clone_size: .; cdr3_nt: TGTGCCTGGAGTGTACGACAGGGTGGTGAGCAGTTCTTC; cdr3_aa: CAWSVRQGGEQFF
j_call: TRBJ1-6; v_call: TRBV5-1; d_call: TRBD1; clone_size: .; cdr3_nt: TGCGCCAGCTCGATTCGGCAGGGGGAAAATTCACCCCTCCACTTT; cdr3_aa: CASSIRQGENSPLHF
j_call: TRBJ2-3; v_call: TRBV11-3; d_call: TRBD2; clone_size: .; cdr3_nt: TGTGCCAGCCGGCTAGCGGGAGCGACAGATACGCAGTATTTT; cdr3_aa: CASRLAGATDTQYF
j_call: TRBJ1-6; v_call: TRBV9; d_call: TRBD1; clone_size: once; cdr3_nt: TGTGCCAGCAGCGCCAGTGGGACAGGGAATTCACCCCTCCACTTT; cdr3_aa: CASSASGTGNSPLHF
j_call: TRBJ1-5; v_call: TRBV19; d_call: .; clone_size: .; cdr3_nt: TGTGCCAGTAGTATCTCCGGCAATCAGCCCCAGCATTTT; cdr3_aa: CASSISGNQPQHF
j_call: TRBJ2-1; v_call: TRBV5-1; d_call: TRBD2; clone_size: .; cdr3_nt: TGCGCCAGCAGCTTGGGCCGACTAGCGACGATATACAATGAGCAGTTCTTC; cdr3_aa: CASSLGRLATIYNEQFF
j_call: TRBJ1-2; v_call: TRBV5-1; d_call: .; clone_size: .; cdr3_nt: TGCGCCAGCAGCTTAGACAGTCTTAACTATGGCTACACCTTC; cdr3_aa: CASSLDSLNYGYTF
j_call: TRBJ1-1; v_call: TRBV7-8; d_call: .; clone_size: once; cdr3_nt: TGTGCCAGCAGCTCTTCAGGCACTGAAGCTTTCTTT; cdr3_aa: CASSSSGTEAFF
j_call: TRBJ2-5; v_call: TRBV5-1; d_call: TRBD2; clone_size: .; cdr3_nt: TGCGCCAGCAGGGGGACTAGCGGGGCTCAAGAGACCCAGTACTTC; cdr3_aa: CASRGTSGAQETQYF
j_call: TRBJ2-3; v_call: TRBV19; d_call: TRBD2; clone_size: .; cdr3_nt: TGTGCCAGTAGTCGACTAGCTGAAACAGATACGCAGTATTTT; cdr3_aa: CASSRLAETDTQYF
j_call: TRBJ1-2; v_call: TRBV5-1; d_call: .; clone_size: .; cdr3_nt: TGCGCCAGCAGCTTAAGCCCGGGGGGCTACACCTTC; cdr3_aa: CASSLSPGGYTF
j_call: TRBJ1-1; v_call: TRBV24-1; d_call: .; clone_size: .; cdr3_nt: TGTGCCACCAGTGATTTCTCTGTTGCGAGGGGGGCTTTCTTT; cdr3_aa: CATSDFSVARGAFF
j_call: TRBJ2-1; v_call: TRBV6-1; d_call: .; clone_size: .; cdr3_nt: TGTGCCAGCAGTGAAGCTCCAGCTAGGGGCCATGAGCAGTTCTTC; cdr3_aa: CASSEAPARGHEQFF
j_call: TRBJ2-1; v_call: TRBV30; d_call: .; clone_size: .; cdr3_nt: TGTGCCTGGAGTTGGGACTTAGCTGAGGATGAGCAGTTCTTC; cdr3_aa: CAWSWDLAEDEQFF
j_call: TRBJ2-2; v_call: TRBV27; d_call: TRBD2; clone_size: .; cdr3_nt: TGTGCCAGCAGATTTACTAGCGTGAACACCGGGGAGCTGTTTTTT; cdr3_aa: CASRFTSVNTGELFF
j_call: TRBJ2-1; v_call: TRBV15; d_call: .; clone_size: .; cdr3_nt: TGTGCCACCAGCAGAGACCCGGGAATTTACAATGAGCAGTTCTTC; cdr3_aa: CATSRDPGIYNEQFF
j_call: TRBJ1-1; v_call: TRBV5-4; d_call: .; clone_size: .; cdr3_nt: TGTGCCAGCAGCTTGGGTGGGGCAGTCGGTGAAGCTTTCTTT; cdr3_aa: CASSLGGAVGEAFF
j_call: TRBJ1-6; v_call: TRBV9; d_call: .; clone_size: .; cdr3_nt: TGTGCCAGCAGCGTAGAGTCGGATAATTCACCCCTCCACTTT; cdr3_aa: CASSVESDNSPLHF
j_call: TRBJ2-1; v_call: TRBV4-3; d_call: .; clone_size: .; cdr3_nt: TGCGCCAGCAGCCTGCGTCAGTGGAGCTCCTACAATGAGCAGTTCTTC; cdr3_aa: CASSLRQWSSYNEQFF
j_call: TRBJ2-1; v_call: TRBV30; d_call: .; clone_size: .; cdr3_nt: TGTGCCTGGAGTCGGGACTACAATGAGCAGTTCTTC; cdr3_aa: CAWSRDYNEQFF
j_call: TRBJ2-3; v_call: TRBV29-1; d_call: TRBD1; clone_size: .; cdr3_nt: TGCAGCGTGGAGAACAGGGGTAGCACAGATACGCAGTATTTT; cdr3_aa: CSVENRGSTDTQYF
j_call: TRBJ1-2; v_call: TRBV5-1; d_call: TRBD1; clone_size: once; cdr3_nt: TGCGCCAGCAGCTTGGAGCCCGGGACAGAAGCCTCACGGGACTATGGCTACACCTTC; cdr3_aa: CASSLEPGTEASRDYGYTF
j_call: TRBJ1-1; v_call: TRBV9; d_call: .; clone_size: .; cdr3_nt: TGTGCCAGCAGCGTAGCCTCGAGATTTACGGGGGACACTGAAGCTTTCTTT; cdr3_aa: CASSVASRFTGDTEAFF
j_call: TRBJ2-1; v_call: TRBV10-3; d_call: TRBD2; clone_size: .; cdr3_nt: TGTGCCATCAGTGCCGGGGTTGGCGGGAGAAAAGGGTACAATGAGCAGTTCTTC; cdr3_aa: CAISAGVGGRKGYNEQFF
j_call: TRBJ1-1; v_call: TRBV18; d_call: TRBD1; clone_size: .; cdr3_nt: TGTGCCAGCTCACCACCAGACAGGGGAAATGCTTTCTTT; cdr3_aa: CASSPPDRGNAFF
j_call: TRBJ2-2; v_call: TRBV12-5; d_call: .; clone_size: .; cdr3_nt: TGTGCTAGTGGCCGACCCGGAGTATCCGGGGAGCTGTTTTTT; cdr3_aa: CASGRPGVSGELFF
j_call: TRBJ1-5; v_call: TRBV6-2/TRBV6-3; d_call: .; clone_size: .; cdr3_nt: TGTGCCAGCAGTTATCATCAGGGAATAGCAAATCAGCCCCAGCATTTT; cdr3_aa: CASSYHQGIANQPQHF
j_call: TRBJ2-5; v_call: TRBV11-3; d_call: TRBD2; clone_size: .; cdr3_nt: TGTGCCAGCAGCTTCGGGCTAGCGGGGCATAGGCAAGAGACCCAGTACTTC; cdr3_aa: CASSFGLAGHRQETQYF
j_call: TRBJ2-1; v_call: TRBV7-9; d_call: TRBD2; clone_size: .; cdr3_nt: TGTGCCAGCAGCTTAGTGGCGGGAGTGACCTACAATGAGCAGTTCTTC; cdr3_aa: CASSLVAGVTYNEQFF
j_call: TRBJ1-1; v_call: TRBV6-2/TRBV6-3; d_call: .; clone_size: .; cdr3_nt: TGTGCCAGCAGTTACCACGCCGAGAGGACAGCTGAAGCTTTCTTT; cdr3_aa: CASSYHAERTAEAFF